The 9 T cell receptor beta chains below come from one sample, sequenced in a study of T-cell memory formation after mild COVID-19. MiXCR, applied by TCRdb to the 5' RACE reads, yields one record per CDR3 protein. The data contain around 300,000 distinct CDR3 sequences, 7% to 10% of them singletons. Sequenced: PBMCs or a T cell subset sorted from them (not recorded which). The receptors derive from a man younger than 35 who had mild COVID-19 (a few samples of this study predate the infection). Cell type and time point are not known.

There are many counts of this clonotype. The chain carries TRBV5-1 and TRBJ2-3; D is undetermined. The CDR3 is made up of 15 amino acids. The V and J ends lost 0 bases and 5 bases respectively, with 13 bases between them. Germline V gene data show CDR1 as SGHRS and CDR2 as YFSETQ. The CDR3 nucleotides read TGCGCCAGCAGCTTGGTCGGCAGAGCTGAAGATACGCAGTATTTT. Amino acid sequence: CASSLVGRAEDTQYF.

The chain is built from TRBV2 and TRBJ2-2; the D is unclear. V lost 4 bases and J 1 base, leaving 13 bases between the germline ends. The germline CDR1 and CDR2 sequences are SNHLY and FYNNEI. This CDR3 region has 16 residues. The DNA for the CDR3 is TGTGCCAGCAGTGGGGTCACAGAGAAGAACACCGGGGAGCTGTTTTTT. It specifies CASSGVTEKNTGELFF.

Many counts were recorded for this clonotype. The chain links TRBV28 to TRBJ2-7; tentatively, D is TRBD2 (6 bases). The CDR3 length is 14 residues. Trimming took off 7 bases at V and 4 bases at J, with 17 bases between the two ends. Germline V gene lookup returns CDR1 MDHEN and CDR2 SYDVKM. The chain's CDR3 is CASTSRGAGYEQYV. CDR3 nucleotide sequence: TGTGCCAGCACCTCGCGAGGGGCGGGATACGAGCAGTACGTC.

The rearrangement links TRBV6-6 to TRBJ2-3; no definite D call. Germline V lookup: CDR1 MNHNY, CDR2 SVGAGI (reference sequence). The CDR3 is 15 residues long. Trimming removed 6 bases from V and 0 bases from J, with 13 bases in between. The CDR3 here is CASSPGRLSTDTQYF. The CDR3 DNA reads as TGTGCCAGCAGCCCCGGACGCCTAAGCACAGATACGCAGTATTTT.

This clonotype has more than one count but fewer than ten. This chain connects TRBV28 to TRBJ2-5, with D perhaps matching TRBD2 (5 bases). V was clipped by 8 bases and J by 0 bases, with 13 bases between them. This CDR3 contains 14 residues. The germline V gene has CDR1 MDHEN and CDR2 SYDVKM. CDR3 coding DNA: TGTGCCAGCGTAAGGGAGCCCCACCAAGAGACCCAGTACTTC. Its protein product is CASVREPHQETQYF.

This clonotype was counted ten times or more. J is TRBJ1-2 and V is TRBV4-1; maybe TRBD1 (6 bases). V dropped 0 bases and J dropped 4 bases, with 18 bases sitting between them. The germline V gene has CDR1 MGHRA and CDR2 YSYEKL. The CDR3 runs to 17 residues. In DNA, the CDR3 is TGCGCCAGCAGCCAAGATGGAACAGGGTTAGGATTCTATGGCTACACCTTC. Protein sequence: CASSQDGTGLGFYGYTF.

This clonotype has more than one count but fewer than ten. The J gene is TRBJ2-2, the V gene TRBV2; tentatively, D is TRBD1 or TRBD2 (5 bases each). Deletions cut 9 bases from V and 0 bases from J, with 20 bases between. This CDR3 has 17 residues. CDR1 is SNHLY, CDR2 FYNNEI, per germline. The chain's CDR3 is CASLPRGAQSNTGELFF. The CDR3 DNA reads as TGTGCCAGTCTCCCTCGGGGCGCACAGTCGAACACCGGGGAGCTGTTTTTT.

The J gene is TRBJ1-1, the V gene TRBV23-1; unclear D gene. TRBV23-1 qualifies as an ORF whose function is uncertain. There are 15 residues in the CDR3. V lost 0 bases and J lost 2, with 10 bases in between. The CDR3 loop reads CASSQSKKGNTEAFF. The CDR3 bases are TGCGCCAGCAGTCAATCTAAGAAGGGTAACACTGAAGCTTTCTTT.

J is TRBJ1-1 and V is TRBV7-2; D ambiguous. Trimming pared 2 bases from V and 0 bases from J, leaving 7 bases between. CDR1 is SGHTA and CDR2 is FQGNSA in the germline V gene. The CDR3 has 14 residues. The CDR3 nucleotides read TGTGCCAGCAGCTTATACGGCCTGAACACTGAAGCTTTCTTT. Its translation is CASSLYGLNTEAFF.